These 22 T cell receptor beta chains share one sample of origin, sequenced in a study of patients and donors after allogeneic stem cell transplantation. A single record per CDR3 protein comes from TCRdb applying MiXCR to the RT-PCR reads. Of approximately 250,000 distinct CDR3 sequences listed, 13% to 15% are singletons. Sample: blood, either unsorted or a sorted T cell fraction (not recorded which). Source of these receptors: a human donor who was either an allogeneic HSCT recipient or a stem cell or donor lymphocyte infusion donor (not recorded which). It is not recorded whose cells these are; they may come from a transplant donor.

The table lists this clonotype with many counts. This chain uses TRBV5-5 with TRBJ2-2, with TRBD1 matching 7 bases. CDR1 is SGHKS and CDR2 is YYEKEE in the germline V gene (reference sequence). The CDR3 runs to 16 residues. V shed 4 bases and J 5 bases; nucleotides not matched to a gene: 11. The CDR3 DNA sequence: TGTGCCAGCAGCCGAAACCTCGACAGGGTGACCGGGGAGCTGTTTTTT. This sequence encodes CASSRNLDRVTGELFF.

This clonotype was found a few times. CDR3 nucleotide sequence: TGTGCCAGCAGCCCCGGGACCACCAAGACCTACGAGCAGTACTTC. Amino acids: CASSPGTTKTYEQYF. This chain links TRBV9 with TRBJ2-7; either TRBD1 or TRBD2 may supply D (5 bases each). The CDR3 loop spans 15 amino acids. V shed 4 bases and J shed 2 bases, with 16 bases lying between them. Germline values: CDR1 SGDLS, CDR2 YYNGEE. The complete variable domain, with remaining parts taken from reference TRBV9 and TRBJ2-7, reads DSGVTQTPKHLITATGQRVTLRCSPRSGDLSVYWYQQSLDQGLQFLIQYYNGEERAKGNILERFSAQQFPDLHSELNLSSLELGDSALYFCASSPGTTKTYEQYFGPGTRLTVT.

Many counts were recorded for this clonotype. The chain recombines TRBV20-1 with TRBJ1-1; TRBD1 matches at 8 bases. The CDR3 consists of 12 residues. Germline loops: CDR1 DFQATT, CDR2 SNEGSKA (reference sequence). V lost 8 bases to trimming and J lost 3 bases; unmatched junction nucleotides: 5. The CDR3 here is CSLQGGDTEAFF. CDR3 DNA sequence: TGCAGTCTACAGGGGGGGGACACTGAAGCTTTCTTT.

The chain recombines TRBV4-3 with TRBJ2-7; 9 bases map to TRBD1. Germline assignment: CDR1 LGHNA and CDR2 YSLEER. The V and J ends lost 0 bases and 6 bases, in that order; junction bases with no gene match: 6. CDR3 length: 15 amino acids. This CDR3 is CASSQESNRGLEQYF. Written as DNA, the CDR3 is TGCGCCAGCAGCCAAGAATCTAACAGGGGGCTCGAGCAGTACTTC.

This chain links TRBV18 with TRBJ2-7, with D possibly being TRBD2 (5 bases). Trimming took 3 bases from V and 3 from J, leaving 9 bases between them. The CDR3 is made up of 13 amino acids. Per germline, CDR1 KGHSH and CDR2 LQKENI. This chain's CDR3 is CASSPERDYEQYF. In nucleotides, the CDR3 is TGTGCCAGCTCACCCGAGAGGGACTACGAGCAGTACTTC.

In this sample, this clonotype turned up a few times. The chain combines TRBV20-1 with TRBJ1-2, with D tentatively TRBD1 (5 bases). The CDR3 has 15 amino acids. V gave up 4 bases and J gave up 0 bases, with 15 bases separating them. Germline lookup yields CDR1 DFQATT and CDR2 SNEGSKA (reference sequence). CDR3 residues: CSANPTGTTNYGYTF. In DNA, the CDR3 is TGCAGTGCTAATCCCACCGGGACGACTAACTATGGCTACACCTTC.

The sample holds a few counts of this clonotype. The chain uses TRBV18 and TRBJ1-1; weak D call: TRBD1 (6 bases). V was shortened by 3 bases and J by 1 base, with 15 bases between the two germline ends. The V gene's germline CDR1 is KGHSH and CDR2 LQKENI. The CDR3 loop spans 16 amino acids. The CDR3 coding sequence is TGTGCCAGCTCACCCAAGGTAACAGGGAAGAACACTGAAGCTTTCTTT. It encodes CASSPKVTGKNTEAFF.

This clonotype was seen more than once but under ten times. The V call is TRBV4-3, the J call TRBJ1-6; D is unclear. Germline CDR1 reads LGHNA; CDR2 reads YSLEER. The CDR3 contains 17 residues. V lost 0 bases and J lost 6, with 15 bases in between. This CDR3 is CASSQEWVGSTNSPLHF. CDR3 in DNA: TGCGCCAGCAGCCAAGAATGGGTCGGCAGTACTAATTCACCCCTCCACTTT.

The CDR3 region has the DNA TGTGCCAGTAGTACAGGGATCCTATCCGGGGAGCTGTTTTTT. Translation: CASSTGILSGELFF. This chain links TRBV19 with TRBJ2-2; maybe TRBD1 (5 bases). Trimming took 4 bases from V and 6 from J, leaving 12 bases between them. The germline V gene has CDR1 LNHDA and CDR2 SQIVND (reference sequence). The CDR3 consists of 14 residues.

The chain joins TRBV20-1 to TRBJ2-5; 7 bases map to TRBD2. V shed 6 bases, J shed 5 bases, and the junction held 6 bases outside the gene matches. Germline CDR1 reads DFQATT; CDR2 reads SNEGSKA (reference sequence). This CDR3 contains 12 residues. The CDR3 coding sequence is TGCAGTGCAACCGGGACTAAGGAGACCCAGTACTTC. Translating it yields CSATGTKETQYF.

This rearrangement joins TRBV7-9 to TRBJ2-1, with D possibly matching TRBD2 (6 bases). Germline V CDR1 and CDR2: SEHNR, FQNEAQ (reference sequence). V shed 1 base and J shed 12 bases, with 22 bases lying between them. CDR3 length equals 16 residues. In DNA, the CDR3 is TGTGCCAGCAGCTTAGGCGGTGGGCCGGGAGCTTACCGGCAGTTCTTC. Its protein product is CASSLGGGPGAYRQFF.

DNA for the CDR3: TGTGCCAGCAGTTACTCGAGGGGGGGAATGAACACTGAAGCTTTCTTT. Protein: CASSYSRGGMNTEAFF. The rearrangement links TRBV6-5 to TRBJ1-1; possibly TRBD1 for D (6 bases). V gave up 0 bases and J gave up 0 bases, with 11 bases separating them. CDR3 length: 16 amino acids. The germline CDR1 and CDR2 sequences are MNHEY and SVGAGI.

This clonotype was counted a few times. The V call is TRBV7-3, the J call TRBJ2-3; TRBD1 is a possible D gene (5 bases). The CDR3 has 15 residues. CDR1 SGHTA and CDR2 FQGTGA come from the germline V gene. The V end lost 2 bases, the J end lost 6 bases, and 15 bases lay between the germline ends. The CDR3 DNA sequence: TGTGCCAGCAGCTTATTCGGACAAGTCCCCGATACGCAGTATTTT. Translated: CASSLFGQVPDTQYF.

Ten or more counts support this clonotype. CDR3: CASSHGLAGEQFF. The CDR3 region has the DNA TGTGCCAGCAGCCACGGACTAGCGGGAGAGCAGTTCTTC. The chain joins TRBV7-8 to TRBJ2-1; 12 positions agree with TRBD2. With V trimmed by 5 bases and J by 10 bases, 3 bases remained unmatched. Germline V gene data show CDR1 as SGHVS and CDR2 as FQNEAQ. The CDR3 consists of 13 residues.

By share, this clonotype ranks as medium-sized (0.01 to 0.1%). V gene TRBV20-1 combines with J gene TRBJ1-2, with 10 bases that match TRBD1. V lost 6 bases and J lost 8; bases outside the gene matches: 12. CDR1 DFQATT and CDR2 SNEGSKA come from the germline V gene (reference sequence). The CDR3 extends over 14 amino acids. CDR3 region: CSATPGQGIHGYTF. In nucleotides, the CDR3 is TGCAGTGCGACCCCGGGACAGGGGATCCACGGCTACACCTTC.

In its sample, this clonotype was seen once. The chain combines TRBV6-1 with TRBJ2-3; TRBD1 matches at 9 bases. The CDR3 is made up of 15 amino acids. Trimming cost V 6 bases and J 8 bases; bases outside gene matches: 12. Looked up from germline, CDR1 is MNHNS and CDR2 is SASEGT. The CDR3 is CASSRQGQGRGTQYF. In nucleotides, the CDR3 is TGTGCCAGCAGCCGCCAGGGACAGGGTAGGGGTACGCAGTATTTT.

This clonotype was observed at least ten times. Written as DNA, the CDR3 is TGCGCTCGACGAAAGGGGGCGAGGTTGAGGAATGAAAAACTGTTTTTT. This codes for CARRKGARLRNEKLFF. V usage is TRBV5-1 and J usage is TRBJ1-4, with 7 bases that match TRBD1. Germline V gives CDR1 SGHRS, CDR2 YFSETQ. CDR3 length: 16 residues.

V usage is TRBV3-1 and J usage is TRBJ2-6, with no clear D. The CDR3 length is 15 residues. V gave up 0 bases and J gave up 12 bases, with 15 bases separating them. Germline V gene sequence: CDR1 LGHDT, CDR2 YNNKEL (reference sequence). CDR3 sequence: CASSQDSGPGGVLTF. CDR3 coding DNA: TGTGCCAGCAGCCAAGATTCCGGACCCGGCGGCGTCCTGACTTTC.

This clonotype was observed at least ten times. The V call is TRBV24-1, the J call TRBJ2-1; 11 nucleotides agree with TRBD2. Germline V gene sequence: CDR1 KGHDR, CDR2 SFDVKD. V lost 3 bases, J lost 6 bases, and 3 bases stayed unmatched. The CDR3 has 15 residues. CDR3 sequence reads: CATSDPSGGFNEQFF. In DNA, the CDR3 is TGTGCCACCAGTGATCCTAGCGGGGGGTTCAATGAGCAGTTCTTC.

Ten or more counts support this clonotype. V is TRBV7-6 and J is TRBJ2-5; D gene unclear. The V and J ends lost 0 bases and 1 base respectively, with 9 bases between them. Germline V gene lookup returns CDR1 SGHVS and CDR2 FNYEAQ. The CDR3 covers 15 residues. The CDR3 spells CASSLAVFPQETQYF. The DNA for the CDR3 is TGTGCCAGCAGCTTAGCGGTGTTCCCCCAAGAGACCCAGTACTTC.

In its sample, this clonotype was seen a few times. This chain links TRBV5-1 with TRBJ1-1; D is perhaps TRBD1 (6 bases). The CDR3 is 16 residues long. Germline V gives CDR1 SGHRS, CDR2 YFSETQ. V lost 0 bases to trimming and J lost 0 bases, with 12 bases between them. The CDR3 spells CASSLADRNMNTEAFF. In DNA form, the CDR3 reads TGCGCCAGCAGCTTGGCCGACAGGAACATGAACACTGAAGCTTTCTTT.

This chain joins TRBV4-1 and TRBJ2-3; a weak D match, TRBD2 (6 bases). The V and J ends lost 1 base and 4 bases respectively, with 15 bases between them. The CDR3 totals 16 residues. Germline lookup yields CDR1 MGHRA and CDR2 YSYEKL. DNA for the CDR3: TGCGCCAGCAGCCAAGGGTCGATAGCGGCTGCAGATACGCAGTATTTT. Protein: CASSQGSIAAADTQYF.